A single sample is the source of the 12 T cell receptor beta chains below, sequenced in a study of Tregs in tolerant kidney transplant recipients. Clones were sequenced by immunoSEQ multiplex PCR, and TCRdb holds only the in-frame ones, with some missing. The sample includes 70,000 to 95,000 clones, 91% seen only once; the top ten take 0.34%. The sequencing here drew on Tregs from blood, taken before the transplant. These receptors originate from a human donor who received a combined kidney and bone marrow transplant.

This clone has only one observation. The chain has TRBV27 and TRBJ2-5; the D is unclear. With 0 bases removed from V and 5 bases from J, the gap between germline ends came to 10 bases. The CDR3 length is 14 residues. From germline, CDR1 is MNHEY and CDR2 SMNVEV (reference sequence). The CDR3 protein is CASSLSKGLETQYF. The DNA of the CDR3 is TGTGCCAGCAGTTTATCGAAGGGCTTGGAGACCCAGTACTTC.

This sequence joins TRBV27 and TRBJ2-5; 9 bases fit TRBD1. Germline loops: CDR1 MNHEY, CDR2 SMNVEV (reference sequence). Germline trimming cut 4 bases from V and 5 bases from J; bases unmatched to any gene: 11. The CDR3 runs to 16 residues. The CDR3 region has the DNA TGTGCCAGCAGTTACTCCCCGGGACAGGGATGGGAGACCCAGTACTTC. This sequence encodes CASSYSPGQGWETQYF.

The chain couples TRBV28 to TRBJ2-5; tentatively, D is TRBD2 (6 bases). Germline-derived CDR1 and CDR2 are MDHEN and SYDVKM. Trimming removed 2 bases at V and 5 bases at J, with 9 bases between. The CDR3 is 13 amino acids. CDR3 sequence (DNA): TGTGCCAGCAGTTTAGCAGGGAGGGAGACCCAGTACTTC. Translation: CASSLAGRETQYF.

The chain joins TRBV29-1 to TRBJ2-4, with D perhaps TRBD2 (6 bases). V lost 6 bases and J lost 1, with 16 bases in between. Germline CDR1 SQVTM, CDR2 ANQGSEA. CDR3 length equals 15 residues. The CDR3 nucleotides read TGCAGCGTCCAACCTCAACGGGGGGCCAAAAACATTCAGTACTTC. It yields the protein CSVQPQRGAKNIQYF.

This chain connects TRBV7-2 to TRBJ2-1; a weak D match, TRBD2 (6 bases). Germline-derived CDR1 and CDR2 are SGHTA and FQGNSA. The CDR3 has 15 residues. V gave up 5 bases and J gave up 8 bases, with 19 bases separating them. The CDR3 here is CASSPNLGRTHEQFF. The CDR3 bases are TGTGCCAGCAGCCCGAATTTGGGGAGGACGCATGAGCAGTTCTTC.

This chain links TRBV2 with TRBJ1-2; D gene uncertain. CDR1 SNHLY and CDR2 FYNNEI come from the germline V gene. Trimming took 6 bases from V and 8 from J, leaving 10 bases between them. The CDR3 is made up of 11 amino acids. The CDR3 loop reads CASRVTKGYTF. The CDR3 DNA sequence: TGTGCCAGCAGGGTGACAAAAGGCTACACCTTC.

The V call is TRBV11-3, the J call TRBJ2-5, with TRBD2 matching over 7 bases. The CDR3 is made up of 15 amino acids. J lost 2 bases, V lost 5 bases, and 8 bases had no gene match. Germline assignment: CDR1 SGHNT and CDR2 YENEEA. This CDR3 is CASSRAAGVQETQYF. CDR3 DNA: TGTGCCAGCAGCCGAGCGGCGGGAGTGCAAGAGACCCAGTACTTC.

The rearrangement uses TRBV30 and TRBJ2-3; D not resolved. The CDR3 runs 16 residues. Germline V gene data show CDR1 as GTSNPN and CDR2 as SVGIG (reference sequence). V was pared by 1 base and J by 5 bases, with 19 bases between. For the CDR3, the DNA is TGTGCCTGGAGTGGGGCCCCTTACGAGAAACAAGATACGCAGTATTTT. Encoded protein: CAWSGAPYEKQDTQYF.

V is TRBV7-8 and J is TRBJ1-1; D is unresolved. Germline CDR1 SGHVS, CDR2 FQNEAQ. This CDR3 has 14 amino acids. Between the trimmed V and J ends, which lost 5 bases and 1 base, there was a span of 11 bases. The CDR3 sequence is CASSLTIRNTEAFF. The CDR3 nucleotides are TGTGCCAGCAGCCTAACTATCCGGAACACTGAAGCTTTCTTT. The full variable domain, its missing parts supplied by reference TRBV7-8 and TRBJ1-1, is GAGVSQSPRYKVAKRGQDVALRCDPISGHVSLFWYQQALGQGPEFLTYFQNEAQLDKSGLPSDRFFAERPEGSVSTLKIQRTQQEDSAVYLCASSLTIRNTEAFFGQGTRLTVV.

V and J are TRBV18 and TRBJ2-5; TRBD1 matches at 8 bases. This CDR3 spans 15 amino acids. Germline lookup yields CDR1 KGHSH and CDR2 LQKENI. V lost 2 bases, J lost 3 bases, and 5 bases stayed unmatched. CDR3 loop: CASSPGTGSKETQYF. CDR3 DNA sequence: TGTGCCAGCTCACCAGGGACAGGATCCAAAGAGACCCAGTACTTC.

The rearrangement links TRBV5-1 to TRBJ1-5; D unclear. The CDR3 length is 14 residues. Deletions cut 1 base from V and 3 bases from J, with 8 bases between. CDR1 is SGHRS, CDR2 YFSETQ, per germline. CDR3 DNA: TGCGCCAGCAGCTTGAATAGTTACAATCAGCCCCAGCATTTT. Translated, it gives CASSLNSYNQPQHF.

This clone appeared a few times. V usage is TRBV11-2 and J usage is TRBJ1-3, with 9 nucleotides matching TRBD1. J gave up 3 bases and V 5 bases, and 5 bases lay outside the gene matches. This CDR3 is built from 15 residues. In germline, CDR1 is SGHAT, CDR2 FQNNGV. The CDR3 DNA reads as TGTGCCAGCAGCGCCGGACAGGGGAATGGAAACACCATATATTTT. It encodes CASSAGQGNGNTIYF. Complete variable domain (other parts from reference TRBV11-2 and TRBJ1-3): EAGVAQSPRYKIIEKRQSVAFWCNPISGHATLYWYQQILGQGPKLLIQFQNNGVVDDSQLPKDRFSAERLKGVDSTLKIQPAKLEDSAVYLCASSAGQGNGNTIYFGEGSWLTVV.